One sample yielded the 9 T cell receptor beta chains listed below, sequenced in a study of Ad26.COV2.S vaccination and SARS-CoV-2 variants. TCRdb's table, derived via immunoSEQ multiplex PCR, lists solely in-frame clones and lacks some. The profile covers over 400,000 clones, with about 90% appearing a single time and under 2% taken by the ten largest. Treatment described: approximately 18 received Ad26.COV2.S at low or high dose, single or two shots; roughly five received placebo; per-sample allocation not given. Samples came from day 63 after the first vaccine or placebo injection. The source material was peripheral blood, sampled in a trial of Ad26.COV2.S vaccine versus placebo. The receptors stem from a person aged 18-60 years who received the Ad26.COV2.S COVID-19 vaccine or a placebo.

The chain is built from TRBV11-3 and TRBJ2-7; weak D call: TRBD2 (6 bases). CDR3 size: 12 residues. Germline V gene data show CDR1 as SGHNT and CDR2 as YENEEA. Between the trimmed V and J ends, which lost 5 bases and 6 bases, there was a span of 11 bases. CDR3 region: CASSREPGEQYF. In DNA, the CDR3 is TGTGCCAGCAGCCGGGAGCCTGGCGAGCAGTACTTC.

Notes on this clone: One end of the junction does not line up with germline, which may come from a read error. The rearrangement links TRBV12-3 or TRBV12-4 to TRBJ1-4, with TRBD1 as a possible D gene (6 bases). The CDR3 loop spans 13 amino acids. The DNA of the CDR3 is TGTGCCAGCAGTTTACGCTCGGGGGGCCCCCAGATTTTT. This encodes CASSLRSGGPQIF.

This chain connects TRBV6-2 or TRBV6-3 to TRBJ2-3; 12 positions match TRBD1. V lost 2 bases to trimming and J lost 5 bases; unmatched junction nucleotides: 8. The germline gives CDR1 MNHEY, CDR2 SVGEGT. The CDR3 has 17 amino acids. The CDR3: CASSYLGQGAFIDTQYF. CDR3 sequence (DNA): TGTGCCAGCAGTTACCTGGGACAGGGGGCGTTTATAGATACGCAGTATTTT.

CDR3 in DNA: TGTGCCAGCAGCTTGACCCCGGGGCAGCGGGGGGGGTCAGATACGCAGTATTTT. This codes for CASSLTPGQRGGSDTQYF. The chain combines TRBV7-2 with TRBJ2-3, with 10 nucleotides matching TRBD2. The V gene end was trimmed by 3 bases and the J gene end by 4 bases; junction bases not matched to a gene: 13. Germline V lookup: CDR1 SGHTA, CDR2 FQGNSA. The CDR3 runs to 18 residues.

CDR3 coding DNA: TGTGCCAGCAGTTACGTTCAGGGGATCACTGAAGCTTTCTTT. Amino acid sequence: CASSYVQGITEAFF. The rearrangement joins TRBV6-5 to TRBJ1-1, with D maybe TRBD1 (6 bases). This CDR3 contains 14 residues. Germline CDR1 and CDR2: MNHEY and SVGAGI. Trimming removed 2 bases from V and 4 bases from J, with 11 bases in between.

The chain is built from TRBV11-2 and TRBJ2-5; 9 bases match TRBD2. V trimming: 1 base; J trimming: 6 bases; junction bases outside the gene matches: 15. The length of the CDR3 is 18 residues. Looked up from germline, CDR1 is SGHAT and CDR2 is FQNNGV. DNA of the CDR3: TGTGCCAGCAGCTTAGTAGTGGGTCGCCGACTAGCGGAACAGACCCAGTACTTC. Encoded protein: CASSLVVGRRLAEQTQYF.

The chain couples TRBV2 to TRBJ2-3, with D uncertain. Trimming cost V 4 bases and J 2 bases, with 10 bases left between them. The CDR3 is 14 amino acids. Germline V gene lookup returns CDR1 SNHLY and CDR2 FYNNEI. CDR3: CASSGSHNTDTQYF. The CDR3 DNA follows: TGTGCCAGCAGTGGTTCACATAACACAGATACGCAGTATTTT.

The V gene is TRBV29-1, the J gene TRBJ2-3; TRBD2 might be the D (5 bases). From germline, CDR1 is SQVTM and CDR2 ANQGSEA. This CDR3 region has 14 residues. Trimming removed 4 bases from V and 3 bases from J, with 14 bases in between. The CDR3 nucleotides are TGCAGCGTTGCTCCGCTGAGGGCAACAGATACGCAGTATTTT. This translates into CSVAPLRATDTQYF.

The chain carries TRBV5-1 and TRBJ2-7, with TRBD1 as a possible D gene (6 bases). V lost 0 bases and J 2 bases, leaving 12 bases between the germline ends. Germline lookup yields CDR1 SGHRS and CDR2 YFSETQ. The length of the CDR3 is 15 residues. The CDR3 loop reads CASSLGTAVTYEQYF. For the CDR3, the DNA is TGCGCCAGCAGCTTGGGGACAGCCGTAACCTACGAGCAGTACTTC. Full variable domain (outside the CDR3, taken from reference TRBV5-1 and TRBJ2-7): KAGVTQTPRYLIKTRGQQVTLSCSPISGHRSVSWYQQTPGQGLQFLFEYFSETQRNKGNFPGRFSGRQFSNSRSEMNVSTLELGDSALYLCASSLGTAVTYEQYFGPGTRLTVT.